This T cell receptor (beta chain) appears in the sequencing data of a study of T cells in localized non-small cell lung cancer. V was pared by 6 bases and J by 5 bases, with 7 bases between. Germline V gene data show CDR1 as MNHEY and CDR2 as SVGAGI. The CDR3 totals 11 residues. Some clones are missing from TCRdb's copy, which holds only in-frame ones; the method was immunoSEQ multiplex PCR. Of around 50,000 clones detected, about nine tenths appear once; the ten largest clones hold approximately 5.2%. V usage is TRBV6-5 and J usage is TRBJ2-5; no clear D gene. This sequence originates from a woman aged 35 to 75 with stage I lung adenocarcinoma. The sequencing here drew on peripheral blood, taken before any cancer treatment. The CDR3 nucleotides read TGTGCCAGCAGAGGGTGGGAGACCCAGTACTTC. This gives the protein CASRGWETQYF.